Listed here are 18 T cell receptor beta chains from one sample, sequenced in a study of CD8 T cells in Susac syndrome. The authors reverse transcribed roughly 0.5 to 1 ug RNA with random hexamers. TCRdb passed the immunoSEQ multiplex PCR reads through MiXCR, listing each CDR3 protein once. The sample lists about 300,000 distinct CDR3 sequences, around nine tenths seen once, with around 0.18% in the top ten. Sequencing was carried out using CD8+ T cells from PBMCs. The origin of the receptors is a human donor with multiple sclerosis.

CDR3 amino acids: CASSTLEAGDQPQHF. In DNA, the CDR3 is TGTGCCAGTAGTACACTGGAGGCAGGGGATCAGCCCCAGCATTTT. The rearrangement joins TRBV19 to TRBJ1-5, with a tentative D call TRBD1 (6 bases). Trimming left V 4 bases short and J 5 bases short, with 15 bases between. Germline CDR1 LNHDA, CDR2 SQIVND (reference sequence). CDR3 size: 15 residues.

This chain connects TRBV6-6 to TRBJ2-3; D could derive from TRBD1 or TRBD2 (5 bases each). The CDR3 consists of 13 residues. CDR1 MNHNY and CDR2 SVGAGI come from the germline V gene (reference sequence). The V end lost 5 bases, the J end lost 4 bases, and 10 bases lay between the germline ends. The CDR3 DNA reads as TGTGCCAGCAGTGGGGTGGGGGCAGATACGCAGTATTTT. Amino acids: CASSGVGADTQYF.

J is TRBJ1-1 and V is TRBV21-1; the DNA was not used to check the table's D call, TRBD1. TRBV21-1 is flagged as a pseudogene. The CDR3 runs to 12 residues. CDR3 coding DNA: TGTGCCAGACGTAAGGGGGGCTTTGGGGCTTTCTTT. Amino acid sequence: CARRKGGFGAFF.

The chain carries TRBV11-1 and TRBJ2-1; 12 bases are a match to TRBD1. Germline V gene data show CDR1 as SGHAT and CDR2 as FQDESV (reference sequence). CDR3 length equals 15 residues. Unmatched junction bases numbered 8, after V lost 6 bases and J lost 8 bases. CDR3 nucleotide sequence: TGTGCCAGCAGGACAGAAGGGACAGGGGGCCATGAGCAGTTCTTC. Translation gives CASRTEGTGGHEQFF.

The J gene is TRBJ1-2, the V gene TRBV18, with TRBD1 matching 7 bases. The CDR3 length is 15 residues. From germline, CDR1 is KGHSH and CDR2 LQKENI. Losses at the gene ends were 5 bases for V and 8 bases for J; bases not matched to a gene: 14. DNA for the CDR3: TGTGCCAGCTCAGACCCGACGACAGGGCGGGACGGCTACACCTTC. It specifies CASSDPTTGRDGYTF.

The CDR3 spells CSARDPREYGYTF. In DNA, the CDR3 is TGCAGTGCTAGAGATCCCAGGGAGTATGGCTACACCTTC. This chain joins TRBV20-1 and TRBJ1-2; weak D call: TRBD1 (5 bases). The CDR3 covers 13 residues. Between the trimmed V and J ends, which lost 0 bases and 5 bases, there was a span of 10 bases. CDR1 and CDR2 from the germline V gene are DFQATT and SNEGSKA (reference sequence).

This clonotype came up a few times. This chain uses TRBV10-3 with TRBJ2-7, with D perhaps being TRBD1 or TRBD2 (5 bases each). In germline, CDR1 is ENHRY, CDR2 SYGVKD. V was clipped by 0 bases and J by 6 bases, with 9 bases between them. This CDR3 spans 13 amino acids. Here the CDR3 reads CAISESTGPEQYF. The CDR3 DNA reads as TGTGCCATCAGTGAGTCGACGGGGCCCGAGCAGTACTTC.

The chain joins TRBV7-9 to TRBJ2-7; D not certain. The V gene's germline CDR1 is SEHNR and CDR2 FQNEAQ (reference sequence). Trimming took off 6 bases at V and 1 base at J, with 13 bases between the two ends. The CDR3 extends over 14 amino acids. In DNA form, the CDR3 reads TGTGCCAGCAGTTCCTTAGACGGATCCTACGAGCAGTACTTC. It codes for CASSSLDGSYEQYF.

The chain is built from TRBV5-6 and TRBJ2-1, with D possibly TRBD2 on 5 matching bases. CDR1 is SGHDT, CDR2 YYEEEE, per germline. Deletions cut 0 bases from V and 9 bases from J, with 13 bases between. This CDR3 is built from 14 residues. The CDR3 reads CASSLATSGGEQFF. The CDR3 nucleotides read TGTGCCAGCAGCTTGGCAACGTCTGGAGGTGAGCAGTTCTTC.

This sequence joins TRBV28 and TRBJ1-5, with unresolved D. Germline values: CDR1 MDHEN, CDR2 SYDVKM. The CDR3 has 15 residues. Trimming took 3 bases from V and 7 from J, leaving 16 bases between them. CDR3 in DNA: TGTGCCAGCAGTTTGGCCCATGACGGACCCCAGCCCCAGCATTTT. Translation gives CASSLAHDGPQPQHF. Filled out from reference TRBV28 and TRBJ1-5, the complete variable domain reads DVKVTQSSRYLVKRTGEKVFLECVQDMDHENMFWYRQDPGLGLRLIYFSYDVKMKEKGDIPEGYSVSREKKERFSLILESASTNQTSMYLCASSLAHDGPQPQHFGDGTRLSIL.

This chain connects TRBV28 to TRBJ2-2; 7 bases are a match to TRBD1. The germline V gene has CDR1 MDHEN and CDR2 SYDVKM. The length of the CDR3 is 15 residues. J lost 4 bases, V lost 5 bases, and 7 bases had no gene match. CDR3 sequence (DNA): TGTGCCAGCAGTCCCTATCGACAGGGCACCGGGGAGCTGTTTTTT. Its translation: CASSPYRQGTGELFF.

The rearrangement uses TRBV20-1 and TRBJ2-7; D gene unclear. The V and J ends lost 3 bases and 5 bases respectively, with 14 bases between them. Germline V gene sequence: CDR1 DFQATT, CDR2 SNEGSKA (reference sequence). The CDR3 is 13 residues long. The CDR3 spells CSARAGLLDEQYF. Written as DNA, the CDR3 is TGCAGTGCTAGGGCAGGTTTGTTGGACGAGCAGTACTTC.

Comment on this clonotype: A junction end diverges from the germline sequence, so it may reflect a read error. V is TRBV24-1 and J is TRBJ2-1, with 7 bases identical to TRBD2. The CDR3 sequence is 15 residues long. Per the germline V gene, CDR1 is KGHDR and CDR2 is SFDVKD. CDR3 nucleotide sequence: TGTGCCACCAGTGGTTTGAGGGAGGGCCACAATGAGCAGTTCTTC. It translates to CATSGLREGHNEQFF.

V and J are TRBV5-7 and TRBJ1-4; 7 positions match TRBD1. TRBV5-7 is an ORF; its function is uncertain. The CDR3 extends over 16 amino acids. V shed 6 bases, J shed 4 bases, and the junction held 12 bases outside the gene matches. CDR3 amino acids: CASIGWGQPFNEKLFF. CDR3 nucleotide sequence: TGTGCCAGCATCGGGTGGGGACAGCCGTTTAATGAAAAACTGTTTTTT.

The chain employs TRBV27 and TRBJ2-2; 9 nucleotides align to TRBD2. The ends lost 3 bases at V and 7 bases at J; junction bases unmatched: 3. There are 14 residues in the CDR3. Germline V CDR1 and CDR2: MNHEY, SMNVEV (reference sequence). The CDR3 here is CASSFLAGSGELFF. The CDR3 DNA is TGTGCCAGCAGTTTCCTAGCGGGAAGCGGGGAGCTGTTTTTT.

The chain couples TRBV4-1 to TRBJ2-5, with 11 bases fitting TRBD2. Germline V gene sequence: CDR1 MGHRA, CDR2 YSYEKL. V dropped 3 bases and J dropped 2; count of bases not matched to a gene: 5. There are 16 residues in the CDR3. The CDR3 region has the DNA TGCGCCAGCAGCCACAAACTAGCGGGGGCACAAGAGACCCAGTACTTC. The encoded protein is CASSHKLAGAQETQYF.

The chain links TRBV27 to TRBJ2-2, with D possibly TRBD1 on 6 matching bases. This CDR3 region has 17 residues. The germline V and J ends were trimmed by 5 bases and 0 bases, with 16 bases remaining between them. Germline V gene lookup returns CDR1 MNHEY and CDR2 SMNVEV (reference sequence). The CDR3: CASSGTIRGANTGELFF. The CDR3 region has the DNA TGTGCCAGCAGTGGGACAATTCGGGGCGCGAACACCGGGGAGCTGTTTTTT.

V gene TRBV5-6 combines with J gene TRBJ2-7; D unresolved. CDR1 is SGHDT and CDR2 is YYEEEE in the germline V gene. The CDR3 is 14 amino acids. Trimming pared 0 bases from V and 3 bases from J, leaving 10 bases between. CDR3 DNA: TGTGCCAGCAGCTTGGGGAGCCCTATCTACGAGCAGTACTTC. This gives the protein CASSLGSPIYEQYF.